The present entry profiles one T cell receptor (beta chain) with its context. Antigen unknown. Possible read error: a much larger clone is one base away. TCRdb re-analysed the 5' RACE reads in MiXCR, keeping a single row per CDR3 protein. The data hold 250,000 or so distinct CDR3 sequences, with 6.5% to 9.5% observed a single time. This record belongs to a study of identical twins. Study outcomes and limitations: Researchers reported weaker excess twin sharing in beta out-of-frame sequences. Insertions ran lower in abundant cord blood beta clonotypes, though not in memory repertoires. The authors drew conclusions from cross-sectional statistical analysis rather than following the same donors.

CDR3 size: 16 residues. The germline V gene has CDR1 ENHRY and CDR2 SYGVKD. Only healthy Caucasians were enrolled as donors. Another study also made use of these data, one on yellow fever vaccine responses in identical twins.

Sample: CD8+ T cells sorted from blood. The chain is built from TRBV10-3 and TRBJ2-3; a possible D gene is TRBD1 (5 bases). The receptor was derived from a woman between 18 and 29 years old in good health. CDR3 sequence (DNA): TGTGCCATCGGTGAAGGAAGGGGCGGCCAAACAGATACGCAGTATTTT. Translated: CAIGEGRGGQTDTQYF.